Sequencing of this T cell receptor (beta chain) was carried out in a study of tissue T cells after allogeneic stem cell transplantation. Study-wide points: Limitations included a small, clinically heterogeneous cohort and limited sampling depth. TCR repertoires tracked anatomic similarity, regardless of disease or transplant status.

Regarding this clone: As yet, its antigen is unknown. The gene names here belong to mouse. The sequence runs out 1 residue before the end of the CDR3; the remainder is reconstructed from the germline J gene.

The CDR3 is 14 amino acids. J was trimmed by 8 bases and V by 5 bases; bases with no gene match: 5. Germline-derived CDR1 and CDR2 are SGHSA and FRNQAP. Survey-depth TCRbeta CDR3 sequencing reported V/J genes and productive frequencies. Measured with immunoSEQ multiplex PCR; TCRdb has only the in-frame clones, and not every one. The sample consists of roughly 50,000 clones, over 70% of them appearing once. The chain has TRBV16 and TRBJ1-4, with TRBD1 matching 10 bases. The sequencing input was sorted cells pooled from one or two spleens. The sequence was collected from a pool of C57BL/6 mice in good health. The CDR3 sequence is CASSLGTGEERLFF. CDR3 DNA, as far as it was read: TGTGCAAGCAGCCTCGGGACAGGGGAGGAAAGATTATTT.